The rows below give T cell receptor beta chains drawn from one sample of a study of identical twins. MiXCR, run by TCRdb on the 5' RACE reads, gives a single entry per CDR3 protein. The sample yields roughly 500,000 distinct CDR3 sequences, roughly 21% seen once. The sample was also linked to a second study, of T cells expressing NK-cell markers.

The sample taken for sequencing was CD4+ T cells sorted from blood. The source is a woman between 18 and 29 years old in good health. Each CDR3 is given with its conserved first and last residue. Fields, in order: J gene, clone size, D gene, V gene, CDR3 DNA, CDR3 protein. A D gene is named only where the DNA matches it firmly. Part of the rows lack a size; the others show once, few, many or a class for expanded clones.

J gene: TRBJ2-7
clone size: -
D gene: TRBD2
V gene: TRBV29-1
CDR3 DNA: TGCAGCGTTGGGGCACTAGCGAGTGCCTACGAGCAGTACTTC
CDR3 protein: CSVGALASAYEQYF

J gene: TRBJ1-1
clone size: once
D gene: TRBD1
V gene: TRBV20-1
CDR3 DNA: TGCAGTGCTAGAGATCTTGGGGGGACAGCCACTGAAGCTTTCTTT
CDR3 protein: CSARDLGGTATEAFF

J gene: TRBJ2-3
clone size: -
D gene: -
V gene: TRBV2
CDR3 DNA: TGTGCCAGCAGTTATGAACACACAGATACGCAGTATTTT
CDR3 protein: CASSYEHTDTQYF

J gene: TRBJ2-2
clone size: few
D gene: TRBD2
V gene: TRBV18
CDR3 DNA: TGTGCCAGCTCACCAACGACTAGCGGGAACACCGGGGAGCTGTTTTTT
CDR3 protein: CASSPTTSGNTGELFF

J gene: TRBJ2-1
clone size: -
D gene: TRBD2
V gene: TRBV6-2/TRBV6-3
CDR3 DNA: TGTGCCAGCAGTTCTGTAGCGGGGAAAAGAGGCGAGCAGTTCTTC
CDR3 protein: CASSSVAGKRGEQFF

J gene: TRBJ2-1
clone size: few
D gene: -
V gene: TRBV6-2/TRBV6-3
CDR3 DNA: TGTGCCAGCAGTTACCGCGATAGCGAGACCTACAATGAGCAGTTCTTC
CDR3 protein: CASSYRDSETYNEQFF

J gene: TRBJ1-1
clone size: once
D gene: -
V gene: TRBV12-3/TRBV12-4
CDR3 DNA: TGTGCCAGCAGTTTAAGAGGGGTCGGCACTGAAGCTTTCTTT
CDR3 protein: CASSLRGVGTEAFF

J gene: TRBJ2-3
clone size: few
D gene: -
V gene: TRBV5-1
CDR3 DNA: TGCGCCAGCAAGGGTTCCTCGAGCACAGATACGCAGTATTTT
CDR3 protein: CASKGSSSTDTQYF

J gene: TRBJ2-5
clone size: -
D gene: TRBD1
V gene: TRBV30
CDR3 DNA: TGTGCCTGGCAGGGGGCGGGAGAGACCCAGTACTTC
CDR3 protein: CAWQGAGETQYF

J gene: TRBJ1-4
clone size: -
D gene: -
V gene: TRBV29-1
CDR3 DNA: TGCAGCGTTGAAGATCGTGTACCTATAGAAAAACTGTTTTTT
CDR3 protein: CSVEDRVPIEKLFF

J gene: TRBJ2-7
clone size: few
D gene: TRBD1
V gene: TRBV20-1
CDR3 DNA: TGCAGTGCTAGAAGTGGACAGGGGGCTTCCTACGAGCAGTACTTC
CDR3 protein: CSARSGQGASYEQYF

J gene: TRBJ2-3
clone size: -
D gene: -
V gene: TRBV6-4
CDR3 DNA: TGTGCCAGCAGTGAGAACTATTACACAGATACGCAGTATTTT
CDR3 protein: CASSENYYTDTQYF

J gene: TRBJ2-3
clone size: -
D gene: TRBD2
V gene: TRBV10-3
CDR3 DNA: TGTGCCATCGCCTCTAGCGGATTAGGAACAGATACGCAGTATTTT
CDR3 protein: CAIASSGLGTDTQYF

J gene: TRBJ1-3
clone size: -
D gene: -
V gene: TRBV19
CDR3 DNA: TGTGCCAGTAAGCAGGGACCTGGAAACACCATATATTTT
CDR3 protein: CASKQGPGNTIYF

J gene: TRBJ1-1
clone size: -
D gene: -
V gene: TRBV25-1
CDR3 DNA: TGTGCCAGCAGTGAATTGGGTACTCCAACTATGAACACTGAAGCTTTCTTT
CDR3 protein: CASSELGTPTMNTEAFF

J gene: TRBJ2-4
clone size: -
D gene: -
V gene: TRBV7-2
CDR3 DNA: TGTGCCAGCAGCCAGACAGATATTCAAAACATTCAGTACTTC
CDR3 protein: CASSQTDIQNIQYF

J gene: TRBJ1-3
clone size: -
D gene: TRBD1
V gene: TRBV25-1
CDR3 DNA: TGTGCCAGCGGGGGGGACAGAGGCACCATATATTTT
CDR3 protein: CASGGDRGTIYF

J gene: TRBJ2-7
clone size: many
D gene: -
V gene: TRBV30
CDR3 DNA: TGTGCCTGGAGTGTGGTGGGGCGTCAGCAGTACTTC
CDR3 protein: CAWSVVGRQQYF

J gene: TRBJ2-5
clone size: -
D gene: -
V gene: TRBV6-2/TRBV6-3
CDR3 DNA: TGTGCCAGCAGAAATTCCGGGACCCCCCAAGAGACCCAGTACTTC
CDR3 protein: CASRNSGTPQETQYF

J gene: TRBJ1-2
clone size: few
D gene: -
V gene: TRBV20-1
CDR3 DNA: TGCAGTGCTAGAGATGTAGGAGGAGGCTACACCTTC
CDR3 protein: CSARDVGGGYTF

J gene: TRBJ2-5
clone size: few
D gene: -
V gene: TRBV7-2
CDR3 DNA: TGTGCCAGCAGCTTATTTATAGGGGTTTCAGAGACCCAGTACTTC
CDR3 protein: CASSLFIGVSETQYF

J gene: TRBJ2-3
clone size: -
D gene: -
V gene: TRBV5-1
CDR3 DNA: TGCGCCAGCAGTTCGGATGCAGATACGCAGTATTTT
CDR3 protein: CASSSDADTQYF

J gene: TRBJ2-1
clone size: -
D gene: -
V gene: TRBV12-3/TRBV12-4
CDR3 DNA: TGTGCCAGCAGCGGGACAGAGCAGTTCTTC
CDR3 protein: CASSGTEQFF

J gene: TRBJ1-4
clone size: few
D gene: -
V gene: TRBV12-3/TRBV12-4
CDR3 DNA: TGTGCCAGCAAGGAACCCAACCCGGGTTCCGAAAAACTGTTTTTT
CDR3 protein: CASKEPNPGSEKLFF

J gene: TRBJ1-2
clone size: -
D gene: -
V gene: TRBV7-9
CDR3 DNA: TGTGCCAGCAGCTTAAATTCTTGGGGGAATGGCTACACCTTC
CDR3 protein: CASSLNSWGNGYTF

J gene: TRBJ2-5
clone size: -
D gene: -
V gene: TRBV12-3/TRBV12-4
CDR3 DNA: TGTGCCTGCAGACCCCGGGGACTCCGAGACCACCGAGAAGAGACCCAGTACTTC
CDR3 protein: CACRPRGLRDHREETQYF

J gene: TRBJ1-2
clone size: -
D gene: -
V gene: TRBV5-1
CDR3 DNA: TGCGCCAGCAGCCCTCCAGGAGGAAGGGGAGGCTACACCTTC
CDR3 protein: CASSPPGGRGGYTF

J gene: TRBJ1-1
clone size: -
D gene: -
V gene: TRBV5-6
CDR3 DNA: TGTGCCAGCAGCTTGATAGGGTCGTGGGAAGCTTTCTTT
CDR3 protein: CASSLIGSWEAFF

J gene: TRBJ1-1
clone size: few
D gene: -
V gene: TRBV29-1
CDR3 DNA: TGCAGCGTACGGAGGGGTGGCACTGAAGCTTTCTTT
CDR3 protein: CSVRRGGTEAFF

J gene: TRBJ2-6
clone size: few
D gene: TRBD2
V gene: TRBV19
CDR3 DNA: TGTGCCAGTAGTTGGGGGGGTAGATCTGGGGCCAACGTCCTGACTTTC
CDR3 protein: CASSWGGRSGANVLTF

J gene: TRBJ2-7
clone size: -
D gene: TRBD1
V gene: TRBV12-3/TRBV12-4
CDR3 DNA: TGTGCCAGCAGTTTAGAGGGGGCGGTAAACGGCGAGCAGTACTTC
CDR3 protein: CASSLEGAVNGEQYF

J gene: TRBJ2-1
clone size: few
D gene: TRBD2
V gene: TRBV4-3
CDR3 DNA: TGCGCCAGCAGCCGAGCGAGCGGGACTAGAATCTACAATGAGCAGTTCTTC
CDR3 protein: CASSRASGTRIYNEQFF

J gene: TRBJ1-3
clone size: many
D gene: -
V gene: TRBV20-1
CDR3 DNA: TGCAGTGCTAGAGAGCTAAGAAACACCATATATTTT
CDR3 protein: CSARELRNTIYF

J gene: TRBJ2-3
clone size: -
D gene: TRBD2
V gene: TRBV20-1
CDR3 DNA: TGCAGTACCGGGGGGGCCTCGGGGGATACGCAGTATTTT
CDR3 protein: CSTGGASGDTQYF

J gene: TRBJ2-7
clone size: few
D gene: TRBD1
V gene: TRBV12-3/TRBV12-4
CDR3 DNA: TGTGCCAGCAGCCACCGGGACAGGGGGCGGTCCGAGCAGTACTTC
CDR3 protein: CASSHRDRGRSEQYF

J gene: TRBJ1-1
clone size: many
D gene: TRBD1
V gene: TRBV12-3/TRBV12-4
CDR3 DNA: TGTGCCAGCAGTAACACAGGGGGCGCAGCTTTCTTT
CDR3 protein: CASSNTGGAAFF

J gene: TRBJ2-1
clone size: few
D gene: TRBD2
V gene: TRBV20-1
CDR3 DNA: TGCAGTGCTAGGGGCGGGGGGGCCAATGAGCAGTTCTTC
CDR3 protein: CSARGGGANEQFF

J gene: TRBJ1-1
clone size: few
D gene: -
V gene: TRBV11-2
CDR3 DNA: TGTGCCAGCAGCACCCAGGGGCTAGCGGAAGCTTTCTTT
CDR3 protein: CASSTQGLAEAFF

J gene: TRBJ2-1
clone size: -
D gene: TRBD2
V gene: TRBV7-2
CDR3 DNA: TGTGCCAGCATACCAGCGGGAGTTTATGAGCAGTTCTTC
CDR3 protein: CASIPAGVYEQFF

J gene: TRBJ2-7
clone size: few
D gene: TRBD2
V gene: TRBV7-2
CDR3 DNA: TGTGCCAGCAGCTTCGTACTAGCGGGGGAGCAGTACTTC
CDR3 protein: CASSFVLAGEQYF

J gene: TRBJ1-3
clone size: few
D gene: -
V gene: TRBV7-2
CDR3 DNA: TGTGCCAGCAGCTACGGGACCGCGACCTCAGGAAACACCATATATTTT
CDR3 protein: CASSYGTATSGNTIYF

J gene: TRBJ1-4
clone size: few
D gene: -
V gene: TRBV20-1
CDR3 DNA: TGCAGTGCTAGAGATCGTCGAACCAGCGCAACTAATGAAAAACTGTTTTTT
CDR3 protein: CSARDRRTSATNEKLFF

J gene: TRBJ1-4
clone size: -
D gene: -
V gene: TRBV29-1
CDR3 DNA: TGCAGCGTTGGTCGGCATAATGAAAAACTGTTTTTT
CDR3 protein: CSVGRHNEKLFF

J gene: TRBJ2-5
clone size: many
D gene: -
V gene: TRBV12-3/TRBV12-4
CDR3 DNA: TGTGCCAGCAGCCCCCCGGACTGGTACCAAGAGACCCAGTACTTC
CDR3 protein: CASSPPDWYQETQYF

J gene: TRBJ1-3
clone size: few
D gene: -
V gene: TRBV29-1
CDR3 DNA: TGCAGCGTGGGTTCCTACAGGGCCTCTGGAAACACCATATATTTT
CDR3 protein: CSVGSYRASGNTIYF

J gene: TRBJ2-1
clone size: -
D gene: TRBD1
V gene: TRBV5-1
CDR3 DNA: TGCGCCAGCCTATTAGGGACAGGGGCTAATGAGCAGTTCTTC
CDR3 protein: CASLLGTGANEQFF

J gene: TRBJ2-7
clone size: -
D gene: TRBD2
V gene: TRBV20-1
CDR3 DNA: TGCAGTGCTAGAAGGCTAGCGGGAGAGAACGAGCAGTACTTC
CDR3 protein: CSARRLAGENEQYF

J gene: TRBJ1-1
clone size: many
D gene: TRBD1
V gene: TRBV29-1
CDR3 DNA: TGCAGCGTTTCAGGGGGCTTATACACTGAAGCTTTCTTT
CDR3 protein: CSVSGGLYTEAFF

J gene: TRBJ2-1
clone size: -
D gene: -
V gene: TRBV5-1
CDR3 DNA: TGCGCCAGCATGAGAGGGGAGGCGGACAATGAGCAGTTCTTC
CDR3 protein: CASMRGEADNEQFF